This TCR beta chain was captured in a study of T cell responses to AZD1222 COVID-19 vaccine. Overall study findings and caveats: Recipients of two AZD1222 doses showed rising Spike-specific TCR breadth and depth. Repertoires were obtained solely post-peak T cell response. Close to half of all spike-specific TCRs reportedly target regions of the variants that are unmutated. CD4 TCRs linked to vaccination spanned spike, dominating at 160-218 and 743-854.

Sequencing was performed with immunoSEQ multiplex PCR; in TCRdb, only in-frame clones are kept and a portion is missing. The sample gives around 110,000 clones, about 80% of which show up once; around 9.9% is in the top ten. This CDR3 is 10 amino acids long. Germline V gene lookup returns CDR1 SQVTM and CDR2 ANQGSEA. The germline V and J ends were trimmed by 6 bases and 7 bases, with 7 bases remaining between them. On this clone itself: Antigen unknown.

The sequence was collected from an adult in good health. This rearrangement joins TRBV29-1 to TRBJ2-1, with no clear D. The material sequenced was peripheral blood, taken on day 0 of AZD1222 vaccination. CDR3 protein: CSVRGNEQFF. Written as DNA, the CDR3 is TGCAGCGTGCGAGGAAATGAGCAGTTCTTC.